Sequencing of this T cell receptor beta chain was carried out in a study of early T cells in non-severe SARS-CoV-2 infection (dated by TCRdb to 2020 to 2022). For the study in its entirety: Because TCR sequencing relied on bulk RNA taken from unsorted whole blood, pairing of alpha and beta chains was not possible. General findings and caveats noted by the study authors: VDJdb matching was skewed toward anti-spike CD8 responses and likely underestimated virus-specific expansions, missing private and CD4 specificities.

Libraries came from 5' RACE. The reads were generated on a NextSeq 500. In the TCR library protocol, unique molecular identifiers were attached to individual cDNA molecules to correct for PCR bias and sequencing error. Both TCR alpha and beta chains were sequenced, and tight co-correlation was observed between alpha and beta sequence abundances in each sample. The study's processing was this. Decombinator V4 was used to annotate the V gene, J gene and CDR3 of the TCR sequences. TCRs were defined as expanded if a significant change between any two time points was detected under a Poisson model with p below 0.0001. TCR abundances were normalised to the total number of TCRs sequenced per sample and were expressed as counts per million. MAIT TCRs were defined by TRAV1-2 paired with TRAJ12, TRAJ20 or TRAJ33, and iNKT TCRs by TRAV10 paired with TRAJ18. VDJdb, accessed on 1 November 2021, was searched for TCRs annotated for CMV, EBV and SARS-CoV-2, and TCRs annotated for more than one antigen were excluded. TCRdb's own reprocessing of the public reads used fastp at Q25 and MiXCR and kept productive beta chains. Each CDR3 protein gets just one entry, which takes the most common genes and DNA from the rows behind it. The V and J calls shown here were made by TCRdb, not taken from the authors' results. The sample table records around 57,000 distinct CDR3 sequences; 6.2% of these occur just once. 3.9% of the sample is held by the ten biggest clonotypes.

The study was a case-control design nested within a healthcare worker cohort in London, UK, with weekly nasopharyngeal swab PCR tests and blood sampling. Healthcare workers were enrolled in the week of the UK lockdown, from 23 to 31 March 2020, and were followed every week for up to roughly 16 weeks. Turning to this clonotype: Its antigen is still unknown. Per-base qualities were not stored, and no clone one base away is much larger.

The CDR3 sequence holds 13 residues, the cysteine and phenylalanine included. The kept DNA is CDR3 alone, 39 bases in frame from the first base. Trimming takes 9 bases from V and 2 bases from J, and the germline ends sit 13 bases apart. The TCR sequence derives from an adult who was a healthcare worker with PCR-confirmed SARS-CoV-2 infection or an uninfected control (not recorded which). Sequencing was performed on whole blood. The rearrangement joined TRBV12-3 or TRBV12-4 to TRBJ1-1; TRBD1 could be the D gene, as 6 bases match. The CDR3 protein sequence reads: CASKTGPNTEAFF. The DNA is as follows: TGTGCCAGTAAGACAGGACCTAACACTGAAGCTTTCTTT.